The sample holds many counts of the clone carrying this TCR beta chain. Read coverage stops 3 residues before the CDR3 terminus; the germline J gene supplies the remainder. The sample is drawn from a study of T cell clonality in common variable immunodeficiency. Data came from immunoSEQ multiplex PCR; TCRdb stores just in-frame clones and leaves some out. Recorded here are 50,000 to 65,000 clones, none singletons. V shed 1 base and J shed 5 bases, with 14 bases lying between them. The CDR3 extends over 15 amino acids. From germline, CDR1 is DFQATT and CDR2 SNEGSKA (reference sequence). The specimen sequenced was peripheral blood mononuclear cells. The sequence was obtained from a person aged 18 to 70 in good health. J is TRBJ1-4 and V is TRBV20-1; a weak D match, TRBD1 (5 bases). The CDR3 DNA, read in part, is TGCAGTGCTAGAGTCCCCCGGGGGGGAAATGAAAAA. Its protein product is CSARVPRGGNEK. The complete CDR3 sequence is CSARVPRGGNEKLFF.